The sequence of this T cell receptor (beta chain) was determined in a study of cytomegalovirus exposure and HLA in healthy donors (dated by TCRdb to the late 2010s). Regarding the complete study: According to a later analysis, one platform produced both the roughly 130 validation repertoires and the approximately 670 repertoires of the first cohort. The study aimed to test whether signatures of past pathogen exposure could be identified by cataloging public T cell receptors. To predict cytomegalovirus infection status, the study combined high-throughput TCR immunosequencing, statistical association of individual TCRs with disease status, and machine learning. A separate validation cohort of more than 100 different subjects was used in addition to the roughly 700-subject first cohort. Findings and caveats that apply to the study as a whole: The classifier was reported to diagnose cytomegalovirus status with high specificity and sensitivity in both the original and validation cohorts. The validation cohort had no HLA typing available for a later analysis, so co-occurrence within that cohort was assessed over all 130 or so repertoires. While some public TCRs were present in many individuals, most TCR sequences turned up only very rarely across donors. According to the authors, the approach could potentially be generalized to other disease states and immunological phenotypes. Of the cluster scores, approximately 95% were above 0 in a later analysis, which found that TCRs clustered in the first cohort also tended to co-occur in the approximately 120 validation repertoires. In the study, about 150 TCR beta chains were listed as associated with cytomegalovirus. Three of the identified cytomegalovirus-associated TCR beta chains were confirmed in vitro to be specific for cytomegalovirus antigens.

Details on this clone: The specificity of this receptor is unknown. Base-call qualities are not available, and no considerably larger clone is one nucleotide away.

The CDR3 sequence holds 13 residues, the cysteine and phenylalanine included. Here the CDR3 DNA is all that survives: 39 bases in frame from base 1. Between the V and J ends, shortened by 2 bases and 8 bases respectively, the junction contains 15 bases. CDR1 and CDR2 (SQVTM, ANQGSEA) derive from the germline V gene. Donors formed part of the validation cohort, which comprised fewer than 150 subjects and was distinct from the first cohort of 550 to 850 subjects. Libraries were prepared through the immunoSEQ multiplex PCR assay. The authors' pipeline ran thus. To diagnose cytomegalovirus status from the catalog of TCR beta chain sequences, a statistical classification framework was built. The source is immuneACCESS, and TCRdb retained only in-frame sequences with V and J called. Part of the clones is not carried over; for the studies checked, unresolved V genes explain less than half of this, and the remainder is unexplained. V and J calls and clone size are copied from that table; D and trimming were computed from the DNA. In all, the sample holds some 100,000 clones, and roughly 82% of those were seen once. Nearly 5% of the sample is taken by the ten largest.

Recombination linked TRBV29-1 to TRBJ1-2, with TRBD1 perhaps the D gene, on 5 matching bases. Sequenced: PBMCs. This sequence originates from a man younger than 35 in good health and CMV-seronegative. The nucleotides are TGCAGCGTTGAACCGGGAACTCGGGGGGGCTACACCTTC. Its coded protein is CSVEPGTRGGYTF.